This T cell receptor beta chain was observed in a study of blood T cell repertoires in COVID-19 (dated by TCRdb to 2020 to 2021). The study in broad terms: The collaborator samples originated in the United States, Italy and Spain and spanned the acute and convalescent phases of COVID-19. HLA class I and class II types, where available, came from metadata supplied by the sample provider rather than from assay-based typing. The dataset comprised deeply sampled blood TCRbeta repertoires from subjects exposed to, actively infected with, or recovered from COVID-19. Sample metadata almost always included a de-identified subject ID, COVID-19 status, age in years and sex. The prospective study material was composed of cDNA or gDNA derived from T cells, B-cell-depleted T cells, or PBMCs. The samples were drawn from two sources: the first 160 participants of the ongoing ImmuneRACE study, and about 1,300 subjects contributed by 6 global collaborators. The repertoires were released in a freely available public database meant as a resource for research on the immune response to SARS-CoV-2.

Each collaborating institution followed its own protocols to collect whole blood in K2EDTA tubes. For TCRbeta analysis, collaborator samples were shipped as frozen whole blood, as isolated PBMCs, or as DNA extracted from either sample type. Concerning this clone itself: Its specific antigen is unknown. No clone much larger than this one lies a single base away; base qualities are absent.

V and J are truncated by 6 bases and 4 bases respectively, leaving an intervening sequence of 12 bases. CDR1 and CDR2, looked up from the germline V gene, are MGHDK and SYGVNS. The CDR3 has 13 amino acids, counting the end cysteine and phenylalanine. Solely the CDR3 DNA is kept, with 39 bases framed from the first base. The immunoSEQ Assay, a bias-controlled multiplex PCR, was used to amplify TCRbeta CDR3 regions from genomic DNA. Regarding the original processing steps: Within the assay, amplification of reference gene primers was used to estimate how many nucleated cells each sample contained. Sequence reads were collapsed and filtered to measure the absolute abundance of every unique TCRbeta CDR3 rearrangement. For each sample, productive Simpson clonality was calculated by taking the square root of Simpson's diversity index across productive rearrangements. TCRdb mirrors the immuneACCESS table, restricted to in-frame sequences. Some clones are absent from its copies; in checked studies, under half trace to an unresolved V gene, and the reason for the others is unknown. That table is the source of V, J and clone size, and D and trimming were worked out from the DNA. This sample has 200,000 to 300,000 clones in its table, and almost 85% of those were observed once. The ten biggest clones cover about 4% of the sample.

The investigation overall reported the following: The amount of clinical and demographic metadata varied by source and participant and was provided uncurated.

The sequence is built from TRBV25-1 and TRBJ1-1; the D region possibly corresponds to TRBD1 (5 bases align). This TCR was sampled from a man aged 50-60 years with acute or convalescent COVID-19. Material for sequencing was peripheral blood. The bases are TGTGCCAGCAGCGCAGGGTTGTCCACTGAAGCTTTCTTT. Its translation reads: CASSAGLSTEAFF.